The table lists the clone carrying this T cell receptor (beta chain) with a few counts. The sample comes from a study of blood T cells in healthy people across ages. With a J-beta primer mix and a sample-barcoded 5' primer, a second PCR ran about 6 to 11 cycles. A 12-random-nucleotide template-switch adaptor tagged each cDNA molecule. MiXCR, run by TCRdb on the 5' RACE reads, gives a single entry per CDR3 protein. The sample lists 600,000 to 1,000,000 distinct CDR3 sequences, just under 25% occurring once. Between the trimmed V and J ends, which lost 6 bases and 2 bases, there was a span of 18 bases. This CDR3 is built from 16 residues. These data also formed part of another study, on T cells of mothers and their children.

The sample comprised blood. This receptor was identified in a boy between 10 and 17 years old in good health. This chain connects TRBV12-3 or TRBV12-4 to TRBJ2-3; either TRBD1 or TRBD2 may fit D (5 bases each). CDR3 sequence (DNA): TGTGCCAGCAGCCCCCGGGACCATTTTTTCACAGATACGCAGTATTTT. Translating gives CASSPRDHFFTDTQYF.